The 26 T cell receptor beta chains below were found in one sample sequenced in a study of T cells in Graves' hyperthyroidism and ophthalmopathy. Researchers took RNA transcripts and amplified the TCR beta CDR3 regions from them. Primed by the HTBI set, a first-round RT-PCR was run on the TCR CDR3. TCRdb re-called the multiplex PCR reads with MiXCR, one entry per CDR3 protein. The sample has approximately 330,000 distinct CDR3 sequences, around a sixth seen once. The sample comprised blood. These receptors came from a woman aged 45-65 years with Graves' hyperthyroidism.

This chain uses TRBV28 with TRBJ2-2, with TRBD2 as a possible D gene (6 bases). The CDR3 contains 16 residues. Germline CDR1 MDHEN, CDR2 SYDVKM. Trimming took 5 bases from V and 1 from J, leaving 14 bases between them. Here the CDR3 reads CASSPGLVLNTGELFF. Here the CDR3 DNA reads TGTGCCAGCAGTCCGGGACTTGTCTTGAACACCGGGGAGCTGTTTTTT.

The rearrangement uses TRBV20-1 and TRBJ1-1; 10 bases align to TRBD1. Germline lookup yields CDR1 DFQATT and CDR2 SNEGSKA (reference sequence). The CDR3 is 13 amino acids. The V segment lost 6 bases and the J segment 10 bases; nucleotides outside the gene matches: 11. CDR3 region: CSAPGQGGMIAFF. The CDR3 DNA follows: TGCAGTGCCCCCGGACAGGGGGGAATGATAGCTTTCTTT.

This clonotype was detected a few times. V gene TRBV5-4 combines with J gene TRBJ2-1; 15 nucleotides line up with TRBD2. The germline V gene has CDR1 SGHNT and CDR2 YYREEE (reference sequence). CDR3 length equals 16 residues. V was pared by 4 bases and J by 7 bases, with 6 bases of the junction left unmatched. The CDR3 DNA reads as TGTGCCAGCAGCATACCGGGACTAGCGGGAGGAAATGAGCAGTTCTTC. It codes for CASSIPGLAGGNEQFF. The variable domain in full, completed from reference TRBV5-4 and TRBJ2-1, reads ETGVTQSPTHLIKTRGQQVTLRCSSQSGHNTVSWYQQALGQGPQFIFQYYREEENGRGNFPPRFSGLQFPNYSSELNVNALELDDSALYLCASSIPGLAGGNEQFFGPGTRLTVL.

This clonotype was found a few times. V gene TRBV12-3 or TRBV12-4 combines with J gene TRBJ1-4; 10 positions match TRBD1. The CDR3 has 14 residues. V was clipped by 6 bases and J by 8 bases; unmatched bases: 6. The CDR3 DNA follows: TGTGCCAGCAGACCCGGGACAGGGGTCGAAAAACTGTTTTTT. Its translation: CASRPGTGVEKLFF.

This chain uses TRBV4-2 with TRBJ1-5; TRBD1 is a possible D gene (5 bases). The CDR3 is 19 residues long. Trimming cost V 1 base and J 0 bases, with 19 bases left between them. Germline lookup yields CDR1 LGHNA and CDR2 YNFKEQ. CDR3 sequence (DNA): TGTGCCAGCAGCCAAGGCGTAGGGCAGGGTAAGGATAGCAATCAGCCCCAGCATTTT. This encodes CASSQGVGQGKDSNQPQHF.

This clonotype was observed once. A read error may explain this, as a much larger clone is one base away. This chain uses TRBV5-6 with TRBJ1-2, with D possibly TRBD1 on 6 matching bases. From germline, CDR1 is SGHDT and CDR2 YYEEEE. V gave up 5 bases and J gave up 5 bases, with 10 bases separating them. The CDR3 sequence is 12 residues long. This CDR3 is CASSSGEYGYTF. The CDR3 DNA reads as TGTGCCAGCAGTTCAGGGGAGTATGGCTACACCTTC.

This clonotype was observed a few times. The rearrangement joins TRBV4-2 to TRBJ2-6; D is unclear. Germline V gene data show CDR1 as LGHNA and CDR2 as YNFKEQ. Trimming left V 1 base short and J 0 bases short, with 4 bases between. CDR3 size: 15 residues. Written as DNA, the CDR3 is TGTGCCAGCAGCCAAGTGGGCTCTGGGGCCAACGTCCTGACTTTC. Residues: CASSQVGSGANVLTF.

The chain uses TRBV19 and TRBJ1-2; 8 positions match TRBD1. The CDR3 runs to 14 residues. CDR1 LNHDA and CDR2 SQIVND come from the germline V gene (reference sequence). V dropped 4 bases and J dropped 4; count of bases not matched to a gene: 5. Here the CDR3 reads CASSTTGTGYGYTF. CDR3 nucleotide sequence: TGTGCCAGTAGTACTACAGGGACAGGCTATGGCTACACCTTC. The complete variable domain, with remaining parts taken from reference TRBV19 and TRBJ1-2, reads DGGITQSPKYLFRKEGQNVTLSCEQNLNHDAMYWYRQDPGQGLRLIYYSQIVNDFQKGDIAEGYSVSREKKESFPLTVTSAQKNPTAFYLCASSTTGTGYGYTFGSGTRLTVV.

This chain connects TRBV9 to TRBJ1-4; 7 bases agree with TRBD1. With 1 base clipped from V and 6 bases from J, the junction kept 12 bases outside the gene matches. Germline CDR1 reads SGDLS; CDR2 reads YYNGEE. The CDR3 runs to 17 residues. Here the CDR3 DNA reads TGTGCCAGCAGCGTAAGGTCGATTGGGCAGGGGGATGAAAAACTGTTTTTT. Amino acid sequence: CASSVRSIGQGDEKLFF.

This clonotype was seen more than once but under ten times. The CDR3 DNA reads TGCGCCAGCAGCTTTTCAGGGCGCGAGCAGTTCTTC. Protein: CASSFSGREQFF. The chain joins TRBV5-1 to TRBJ2-1, with D possibly being TRBD1 (5 bases). The CDR3 spans 12 residues. Germline V gene data show CDR1 as SGHRS and CDR2 as YFSETQ. V shed 2 bases and J shed 10 bases, with 10 bases lying between them. The whole variable domain, remainder taken from reference TRBV5-1 and TRBJ2-1, is KAGVTQTPRYLIKTRGQQVTLSCSPISGHRSVSWYQQTPGQGLQFLFEYFSETQRNKGNFPGRFSGRQFSNSRSEMNVSTLELGDSALYLCASSFSGREQFFGPGTRLTVL.

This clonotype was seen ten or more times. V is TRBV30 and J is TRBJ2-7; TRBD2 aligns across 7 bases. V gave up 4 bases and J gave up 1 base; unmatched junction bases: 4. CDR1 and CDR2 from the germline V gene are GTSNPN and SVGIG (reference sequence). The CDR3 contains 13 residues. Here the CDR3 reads CAWKASGSYEQYF. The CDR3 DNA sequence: TGTGCCTGGAAGGCTAGCGGTTCCTACGAGCAGTACTTC.

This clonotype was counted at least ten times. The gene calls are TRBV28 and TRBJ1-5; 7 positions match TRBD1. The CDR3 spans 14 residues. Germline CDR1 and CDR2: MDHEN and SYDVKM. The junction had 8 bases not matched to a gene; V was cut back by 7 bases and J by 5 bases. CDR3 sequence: CASTKGQNYQPQHF. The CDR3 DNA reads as TGTGCCAGCACGAAGGGACAGAACTATCAGCCCCAGCATTTT.

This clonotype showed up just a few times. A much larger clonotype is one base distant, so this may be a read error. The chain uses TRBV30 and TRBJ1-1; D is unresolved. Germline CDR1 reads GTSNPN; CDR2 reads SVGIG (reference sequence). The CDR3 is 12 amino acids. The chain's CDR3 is CAWERKNTEAYF. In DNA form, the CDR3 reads TGTGCCTGGGAACGGAAGAACACTGAAGCTTACTTT.

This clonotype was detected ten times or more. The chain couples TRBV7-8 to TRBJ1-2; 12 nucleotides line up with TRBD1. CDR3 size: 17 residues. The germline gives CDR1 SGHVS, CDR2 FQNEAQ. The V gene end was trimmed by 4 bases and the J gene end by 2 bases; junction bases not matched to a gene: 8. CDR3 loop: CASSSNGGTGGNYGYTF. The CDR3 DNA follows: TGTGCCAGCAGCTCAAACGGCGGGACAGGGGGCAACTATGGCTACACCTTC.

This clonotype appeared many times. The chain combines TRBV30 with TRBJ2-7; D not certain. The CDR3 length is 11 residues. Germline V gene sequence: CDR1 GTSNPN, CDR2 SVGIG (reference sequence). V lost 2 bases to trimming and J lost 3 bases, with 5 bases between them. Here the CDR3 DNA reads TGTGCCTGGAGTTCTGGCTACGAGCAGTACGTC. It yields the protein CAWSSGYEQYV.

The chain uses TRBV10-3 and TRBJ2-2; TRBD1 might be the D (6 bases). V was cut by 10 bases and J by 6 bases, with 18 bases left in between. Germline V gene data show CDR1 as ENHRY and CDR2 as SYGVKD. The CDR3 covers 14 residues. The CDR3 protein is CASLHGSGAGELFF. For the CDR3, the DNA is TGTGCCAGTCTCCACGGGTCAGGGGCCGGGGAGCTGTTTTTT.

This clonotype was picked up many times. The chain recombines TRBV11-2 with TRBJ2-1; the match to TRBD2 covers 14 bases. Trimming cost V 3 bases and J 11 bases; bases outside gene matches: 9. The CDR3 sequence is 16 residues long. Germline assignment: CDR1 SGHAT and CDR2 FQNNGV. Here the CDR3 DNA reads TGTGCCAGCAGCTTCGGGGGACTAGCGGGAGCGTGGAAGCAGTTCTTC. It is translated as CASSFGGLAGAWKQFF.

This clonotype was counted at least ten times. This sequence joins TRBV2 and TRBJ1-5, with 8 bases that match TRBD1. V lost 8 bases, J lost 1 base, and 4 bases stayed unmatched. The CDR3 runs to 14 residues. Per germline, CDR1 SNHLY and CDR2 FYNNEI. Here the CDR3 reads CASLDRESNQPQHF. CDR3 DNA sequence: TGTGCCAGCTTGGACAGGGAGAGCAATCAGCCCCAGCATTTT.

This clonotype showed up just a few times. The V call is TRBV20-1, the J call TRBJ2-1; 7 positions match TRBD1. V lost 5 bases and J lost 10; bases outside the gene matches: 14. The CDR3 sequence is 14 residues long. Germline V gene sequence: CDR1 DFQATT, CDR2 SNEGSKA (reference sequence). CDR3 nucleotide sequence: TGCAGTGCTCAAGAGGGGGCAGTACTGATAGAGCAGTTCTTC. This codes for CSAQEGAVLIEQFF.

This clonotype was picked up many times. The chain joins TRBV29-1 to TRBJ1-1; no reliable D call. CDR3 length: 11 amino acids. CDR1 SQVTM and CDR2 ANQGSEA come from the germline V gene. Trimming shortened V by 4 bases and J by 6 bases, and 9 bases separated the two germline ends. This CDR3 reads CSVGWGSEAFF. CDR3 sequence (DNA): TGCAGCGTTGGTTGGGGATCTGAAGCTTTCTTT.

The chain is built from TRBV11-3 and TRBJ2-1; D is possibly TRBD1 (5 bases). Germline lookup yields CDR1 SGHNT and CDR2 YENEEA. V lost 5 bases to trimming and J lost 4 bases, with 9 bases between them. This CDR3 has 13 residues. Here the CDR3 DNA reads TGTGCCAGCAGCGCAGCAGGGTACAATGAGCAGTTCTTC. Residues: CASSAAGYNEQFF.

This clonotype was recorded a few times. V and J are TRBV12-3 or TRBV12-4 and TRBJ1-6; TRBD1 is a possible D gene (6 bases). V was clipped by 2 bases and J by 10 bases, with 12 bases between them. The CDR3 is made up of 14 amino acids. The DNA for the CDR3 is TGTGCCAGCAGTTTATCAGGGGTTTTCTCACCCCTCCACTTT. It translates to CASSLSGVFSPLHF.

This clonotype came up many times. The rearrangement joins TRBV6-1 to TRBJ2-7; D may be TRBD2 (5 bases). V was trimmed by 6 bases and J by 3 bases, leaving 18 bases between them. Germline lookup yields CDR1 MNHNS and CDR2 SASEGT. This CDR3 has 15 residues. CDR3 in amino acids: CASRRAPTGNYEQYV. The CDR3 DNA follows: TGTGCCAGCAGGCGAGCGCCCACCGGGAACTACGAGCAGTACGTC.

CDR3 DNA sequence: TGTGCCACCAGTGATGCCAGACTGGCGAACACCGGGGAGCTGTTTTTT. Translation: CATSDARLANTGELFF. The chain has TRBV24-1 and TRBJ2-2; D is unresolved. Germline V gene lookup returns CDR1 KGHDR and CDR2 SFDVKD. This CDR3 contains 16 residues. Trimming pared 3 bases from V and 0 bases from J, leaving 10 bases between.

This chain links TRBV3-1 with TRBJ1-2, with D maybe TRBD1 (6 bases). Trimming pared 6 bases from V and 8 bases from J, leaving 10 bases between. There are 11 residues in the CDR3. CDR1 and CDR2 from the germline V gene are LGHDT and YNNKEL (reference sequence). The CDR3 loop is CASRGDMGYTF. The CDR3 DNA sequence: TGTGCCAGCAGAGGGGACATGGGCTACACCTTC.

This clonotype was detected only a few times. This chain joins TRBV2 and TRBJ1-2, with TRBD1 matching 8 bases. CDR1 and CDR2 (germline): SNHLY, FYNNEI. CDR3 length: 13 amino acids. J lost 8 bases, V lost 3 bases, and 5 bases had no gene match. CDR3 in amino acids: CASSEQGASGYTF. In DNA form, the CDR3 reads TGTGCCAGCAGTGAGCAGGGGGCCAGCGGCTACACCTTC.